This T cell receptor beta chain was captured by sequencing in a study of shared clonotypes between healthy human individuals. Study-wide results and caveats: The sharing of 5% to 6.5% of naive CD4 clonotypes was seen across a handful of donors. Sampling included only blood; tissue repertoires likely differ.

In the case of this clone: Antigen unknown.

V lost 5 bases, J lost 1 base, and 12 bases stayed unmatched. Per the germline V gene, CDR1 is SGHAT and CDR2 is FQDESV (reference sequence). CDR3 size: 17 residues. Naive CD8 isolation took CD45RO-negative cells positively selected for CCR7 and excluded terminally differentiated effector memory CD45RA+ cells. Donors comprised healthy HIV-negative adults lacking recent acute infections or vaccinations. Source study methods: With immunoSEQ giving junction-only sequences and no quality scores, filtering differed. Sequenced by immunoSEQ multiplex PCR; TCRdb stores in-frame clones only, minus some. V and J calls and clone size are those listed in that table; D and trimming were worked out from the DNA. The table shows hundreds of thousands of clones, with 90% to 98% occurring only once.

The sample comprised naive CD8+ T cells sorted from blood. The sequence came from a man younger than 40 in good health. The chain uses TRBV11-1 and TRBJ2-7; 9 bases are a match to TRBD1. In nucleotides, the CDR3 is TGTGCCAGCAGCAACCAGAACAGGGGGCGAATGTCCTACGAGCAGTACTTC. Translating it yields CASSNQNRGRMSYEQYF. Full variable domain (rest looked up from reference TRBV11-1 and TRBJ2-7): EAEVAQSPRYKITEKSQAVAFWCDPISGHATLYWYRQILGQGPELLVQFQDESVVDDSQLPKDRFSAERLKGVDSTLKIQPAELGDSAMYLCASSNQNRGRMSYEQYFGPGTRLTVT.